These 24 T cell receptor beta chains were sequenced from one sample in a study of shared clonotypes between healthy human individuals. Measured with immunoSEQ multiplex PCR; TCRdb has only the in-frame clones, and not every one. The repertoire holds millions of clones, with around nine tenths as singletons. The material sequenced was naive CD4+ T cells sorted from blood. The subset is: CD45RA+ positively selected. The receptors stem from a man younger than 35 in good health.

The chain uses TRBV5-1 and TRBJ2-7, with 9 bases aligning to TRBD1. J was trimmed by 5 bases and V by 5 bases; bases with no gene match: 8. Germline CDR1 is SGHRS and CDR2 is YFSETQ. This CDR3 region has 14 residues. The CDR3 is CASRGQGRGNEQYF. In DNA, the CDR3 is TGCGCCAGCAGAGGACAGGGGAGGGGCAACGAGCAGTACTTC.

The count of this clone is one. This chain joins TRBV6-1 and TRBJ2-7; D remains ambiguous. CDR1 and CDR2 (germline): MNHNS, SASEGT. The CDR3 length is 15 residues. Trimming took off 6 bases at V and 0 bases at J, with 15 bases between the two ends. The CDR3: CASRDQQLNSYEQYF. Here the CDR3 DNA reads TGTGCCAGCAGGGATCAGCAACTCAACTCCTACGAGCAGTACTTC.

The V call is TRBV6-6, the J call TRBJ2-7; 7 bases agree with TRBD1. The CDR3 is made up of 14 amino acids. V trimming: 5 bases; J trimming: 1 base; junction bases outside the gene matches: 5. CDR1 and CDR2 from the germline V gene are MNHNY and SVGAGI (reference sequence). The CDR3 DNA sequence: TGTGCCAGCAGTCCTCGACAGGGTTCCTACGAGCAGTACTTC. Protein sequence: CASSPRQGSYEQYF.

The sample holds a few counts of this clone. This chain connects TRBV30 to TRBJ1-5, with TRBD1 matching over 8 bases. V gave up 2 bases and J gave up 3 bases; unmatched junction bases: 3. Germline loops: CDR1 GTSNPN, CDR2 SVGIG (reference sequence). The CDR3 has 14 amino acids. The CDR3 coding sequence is TGTGCCTGGAGTCGGACAGGGTACAATCAGCCCCAGCATTTT. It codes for CAWSRTGYNQPQHF.

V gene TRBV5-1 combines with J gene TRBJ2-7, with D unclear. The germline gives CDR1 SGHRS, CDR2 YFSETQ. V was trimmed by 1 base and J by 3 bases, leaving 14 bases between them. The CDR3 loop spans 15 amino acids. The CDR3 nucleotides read TGCGCCAGCAGCTTGTGGTCGGGTGGGGTCTACGAGCAGTACTTC. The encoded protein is CASSLWSGGVYEQYF. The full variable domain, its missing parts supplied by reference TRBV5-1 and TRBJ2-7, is KAGVTQTPRYLIKTRGQQVTLSCSPISGHRSVSWYQQTPGQGLQFLFEYFSETQRNKGNFPGRFSGRQFSNSRSEMNVSTLELGDSALYLCASSLWSGGVYEQYFGPGTRLTVT.

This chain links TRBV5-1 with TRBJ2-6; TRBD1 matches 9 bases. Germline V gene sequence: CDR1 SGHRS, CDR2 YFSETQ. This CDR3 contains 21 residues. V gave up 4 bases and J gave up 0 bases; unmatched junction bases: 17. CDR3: CASSPRDGQGIKSSGANVLTF. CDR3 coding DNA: TGCGCCAGCAGCCCGAGAGATGGACAGGGGATAAAAAGCTCTGGGGCCAACGTCCTGACTTTC.

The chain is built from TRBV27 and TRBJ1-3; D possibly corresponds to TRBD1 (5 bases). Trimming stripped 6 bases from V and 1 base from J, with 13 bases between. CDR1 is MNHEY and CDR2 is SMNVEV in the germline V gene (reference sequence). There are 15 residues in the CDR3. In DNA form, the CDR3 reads TGTGCCAGCAGCCCCCTGGGGACGTCTGGAAACACCATATATTTT. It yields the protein CASSPLGTSGNTIYF.

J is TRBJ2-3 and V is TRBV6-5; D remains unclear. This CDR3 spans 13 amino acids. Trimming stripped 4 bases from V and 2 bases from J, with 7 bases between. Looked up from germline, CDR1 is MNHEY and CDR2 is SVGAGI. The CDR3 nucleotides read TGTGCCAGCAGTTCTCCAGCCACAGATACGCAGTATTTT. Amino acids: CASSSPATDTQYF.

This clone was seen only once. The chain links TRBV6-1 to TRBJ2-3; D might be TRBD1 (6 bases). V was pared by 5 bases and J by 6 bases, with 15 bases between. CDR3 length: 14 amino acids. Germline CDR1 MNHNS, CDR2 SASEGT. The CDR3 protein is CASSFSQGLDTQYF. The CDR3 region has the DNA TGTGCCAGCAGTTTTAGCCAGGGGCTGGATACGCAGTATTTT.

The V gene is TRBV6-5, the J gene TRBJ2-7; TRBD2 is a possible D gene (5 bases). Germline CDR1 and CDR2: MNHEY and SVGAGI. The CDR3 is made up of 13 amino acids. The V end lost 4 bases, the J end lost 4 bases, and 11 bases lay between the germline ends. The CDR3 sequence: CASSSQSGYEQYF. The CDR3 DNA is TGTGCCAGCAGTTCCCAGTCGGGATACGAGCAGTACTTC.

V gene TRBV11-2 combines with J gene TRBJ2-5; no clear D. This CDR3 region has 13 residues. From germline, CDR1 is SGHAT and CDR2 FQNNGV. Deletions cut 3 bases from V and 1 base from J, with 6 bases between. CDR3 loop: CASSFGPQETQYF. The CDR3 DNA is TGTGCCAGCAGCTTCGGCCCCCAAGAGACCCAGTACTTC.

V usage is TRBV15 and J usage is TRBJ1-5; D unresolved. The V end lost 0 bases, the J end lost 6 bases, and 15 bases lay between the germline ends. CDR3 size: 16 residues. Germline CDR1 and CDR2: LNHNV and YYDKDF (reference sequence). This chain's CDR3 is CATSRDPGNMAQPQHF. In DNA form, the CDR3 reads TGTGCCACCAGCAGAGATCCTGGGAATATGGCTCAGCCCCAGCATTTT.

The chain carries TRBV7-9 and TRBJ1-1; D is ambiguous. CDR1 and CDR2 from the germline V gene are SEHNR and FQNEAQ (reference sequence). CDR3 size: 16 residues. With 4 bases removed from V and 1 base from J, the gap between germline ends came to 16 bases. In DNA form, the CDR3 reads TGTGCCAGCAGCTCCCGTTCCGGACGGTCGAACACTGAAGCTTTCTTT. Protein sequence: CASSSRSGRSNTEAFF.

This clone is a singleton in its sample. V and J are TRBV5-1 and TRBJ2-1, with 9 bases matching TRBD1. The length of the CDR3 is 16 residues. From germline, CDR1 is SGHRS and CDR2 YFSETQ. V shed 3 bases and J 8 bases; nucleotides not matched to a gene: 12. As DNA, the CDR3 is TGCGCCAGCAGCTACCGCGTTGGACAGGGGAACCATGAGCAGTTCTTC. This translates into CASSYRVGQGNHEQFF.

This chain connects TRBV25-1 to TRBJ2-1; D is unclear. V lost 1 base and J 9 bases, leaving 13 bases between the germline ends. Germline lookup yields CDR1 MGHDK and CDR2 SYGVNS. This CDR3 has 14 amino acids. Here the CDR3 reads CASSESVTLGEQFF. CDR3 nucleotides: TGTGCCAGCAGTGAATCCGTCACTCTAGGTGAGCAGTTCTTC. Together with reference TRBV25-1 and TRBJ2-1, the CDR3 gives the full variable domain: EADIYQTPRYLVIGTGKKITLECSQTMGHDKMYWYQQDPGMELHLIHYSYGVNSTEKGDLSSESTVSRIRTEHFPLTLESARPSHTSQYLCASSESVTLGEQFFGPGTRLTVL.

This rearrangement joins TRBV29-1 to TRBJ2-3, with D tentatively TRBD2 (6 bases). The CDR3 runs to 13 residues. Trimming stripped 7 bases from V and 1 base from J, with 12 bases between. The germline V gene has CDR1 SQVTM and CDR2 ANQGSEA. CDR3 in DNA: TGCAGCGCCGCCGGAGGGGGCACAGATACGCAGTATTTT. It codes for CSAAGGGTDTQYF.

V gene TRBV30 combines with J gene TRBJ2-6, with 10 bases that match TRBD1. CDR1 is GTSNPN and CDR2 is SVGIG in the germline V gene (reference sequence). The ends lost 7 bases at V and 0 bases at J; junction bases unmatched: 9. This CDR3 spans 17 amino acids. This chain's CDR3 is CASGRDRGVSGANVLTF. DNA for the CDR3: TGTGCCTCCGGCCGGGACAGGGGAGTCTCTGGGGCCAACGTCCTGACTTTC.

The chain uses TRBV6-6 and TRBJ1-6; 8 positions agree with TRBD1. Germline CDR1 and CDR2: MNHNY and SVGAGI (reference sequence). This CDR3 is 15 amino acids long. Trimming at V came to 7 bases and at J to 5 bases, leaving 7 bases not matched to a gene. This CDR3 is CASTHTGGDNSPLHF. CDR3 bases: TGTGCCAGCACTCACACAGGGGGTGATAATTCACCCCTCCACTTT.

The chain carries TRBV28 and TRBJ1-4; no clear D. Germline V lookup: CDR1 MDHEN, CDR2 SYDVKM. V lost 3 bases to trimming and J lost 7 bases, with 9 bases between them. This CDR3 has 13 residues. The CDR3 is CASSFGVSEKLFF. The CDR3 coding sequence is TGTGCCAGCAGTTTTGGAGTGAGTGAAAAACTGTTTTTT.

The CDR3 region has the DNA TGCGCCAGCAGCTTGGCGGGACTAGCGGGAGCCTTTGAGCAGTTCTTC. As protein: CASSLAGLAGAFEQFF. The rearrangement uses TRBV5-1 and TRBJ2-1, with 14 bases matching TRBD2. J was trimmed by 9 bases and V by 0 bases; bases with no gene match: 5. Germline CDR1 is SGHRS and CDR2 is YFSETQ. The CDR3 is 16 residues long.

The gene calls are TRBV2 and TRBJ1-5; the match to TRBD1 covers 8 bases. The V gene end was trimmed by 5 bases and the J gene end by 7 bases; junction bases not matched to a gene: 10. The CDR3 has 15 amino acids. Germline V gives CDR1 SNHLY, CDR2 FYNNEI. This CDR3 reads CASSPRTGTRQPQHF. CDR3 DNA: TGTGCCAGCAGTCCCCGGACAGGGACCAGGCAGCCCCAGCATTTT.

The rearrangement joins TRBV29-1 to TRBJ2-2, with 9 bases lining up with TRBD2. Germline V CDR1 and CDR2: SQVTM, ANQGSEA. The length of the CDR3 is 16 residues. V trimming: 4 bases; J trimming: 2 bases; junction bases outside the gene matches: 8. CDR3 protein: CSVGVSGRTNTGELFF. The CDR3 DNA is TGCAGCGTTGGTGTGAGCGGGAGGACAAACACCGGGGAGCTGTTTTTT.

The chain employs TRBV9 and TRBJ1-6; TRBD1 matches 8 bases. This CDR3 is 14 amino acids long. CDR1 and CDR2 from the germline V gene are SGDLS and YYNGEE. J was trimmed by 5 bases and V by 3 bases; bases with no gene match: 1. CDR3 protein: CASSEGQDNSPLHF. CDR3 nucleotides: TGTGCCAGCAGCGAGGGACAGGATAATTCACCCCTCCACTTT.

Here the CDR3 DNA reads TGTGCCAGCAGTTCACCGGGACTCCGAAACATTCAGTACTTC. The encoded protein is CASSSPGLRNIQYF. This chain joins TRBV27 and TRBJ2-4, with D possibly TRBD2 on 6 matching bases. V lost 4 bases, J lost 6 bases, and 13 bases lay in between. CDR3 size: 14 residues. CDR1 and CDR2 (germline): MNHEY, SMNVEV (reference sequence).